This T cell receptor beta chain emerged from a study of cytomegalovirus exposure and HLA in healthy donors (dated by TCRdb to the late 2010s). Study-wide context: According to a later analysis, one platform produced both the 110 or so validation repertoires and the 720 or so repertoires of the first cohort. High-throughput TCR immunosequencing, statistical association of individual TCRs with disease status, and machine learning were combined to predict cytomegalovirus infection status. Besides the first cohort of 666 subjects, a separate validation cohort made up of 120 different subjects was used. The study aimed to test whether cataloging public T cell receptors could reveal signatures of past pathogen exposure. Study-wide findings and limitations: Of the cluster scores, about 94% were above 0 in a later analysis, which found that TCRs clustered in the first cohort also tended to co-occur in the 120 validation repertoires. A later analysis lacked HLA typing for the validation cohort, so it scored co-occurrence in that cohort across all 110 or so repertoires. Most TCR sequences were seen in very few donors, while some public TCRs were found in many individuals. The classifier was reported to diagnose cytomegalovirus status with high specificity and sensitivity in both the original cohort and the validation cohort. The study listed 150 to 200 TCR beta chains as associated with cytomegalovirus. The authors suggested that the approach could potentially be extended to other disease states and immunological phenotypes. In vitro tests confirmed that three of the cytomegalovirus-associated TCR beta chains recognize cytomegalovirus antigens.

The donors belonged to the validation cohort of over a hundred subjects, which was separate from the 666-subject first cohort. Library preparation was by the immunoSEQ multiplex PCR assay. In the paper's pipeline: A statistical classification framework was developed to diagnose cytomegalovirus status using the catalog of TCR beta chain sequences. Sourced from immuneACCESS, this table was stored by TCRdb with only in-frame sequences that have V and J called. A share of the clones is absent; for the studies checked, an unresolved V gene accounts for under half, and the remainder has no known explanation. V and J calls and clone size follow that table, whereas D and trimming were derived from the DNA. The sample profile shows a few hundred thousand clones; 90% of them were found once. The ten largest clonotypes hold about 0.36% of the sample. The CDR3 contains 16 residues, cysteine and phenylalanine counted. The only DNA kept is the CDR3, 48 bases in frame from the first base. After removal of 7 bases from V and 2 bases from J, the junction retains 10 bases not matched to a gene. The germline V gene supplies CDR1 SGHAT and CDR2 FQNNGV.

Notes on this clone: Its antigen is not yet known. No base qualities exist here, and no much larger clone lies one base off it.

The origin of this receptor is a woman between 18 and 29 years old in good health and CMV-seronegative. Sample: PBMCs. Recombination joined TRBV11-2 with TRBJ2-2; 7 nucleotides in the junction match TRBD2. The bases are TGTGCCAGCACGCCGGGCGGGGGAGAAAACACCGGGGAGCTGTTTTTT. Protein translation: CASTPGGGENTGELFF.